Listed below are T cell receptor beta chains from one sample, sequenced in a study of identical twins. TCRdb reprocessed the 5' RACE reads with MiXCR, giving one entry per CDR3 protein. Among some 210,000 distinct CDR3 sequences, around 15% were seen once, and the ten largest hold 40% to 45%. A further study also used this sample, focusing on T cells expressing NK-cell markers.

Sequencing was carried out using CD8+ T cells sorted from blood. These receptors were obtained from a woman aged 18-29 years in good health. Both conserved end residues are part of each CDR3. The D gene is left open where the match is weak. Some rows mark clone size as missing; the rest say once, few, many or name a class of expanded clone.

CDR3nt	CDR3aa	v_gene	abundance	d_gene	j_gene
TGTGCCTGCAGGCCACTACTTAGCGGGGGGCCCTTCACAGATACGCAGTATTTT	CACRPLLSGGPFTDTQYF	TRBV2	few	TRBD2	TRBJ2-3
TGTGCCAGCAGGTCGGGGAACCGCGAAAAACTGTTTTTT	CASRSGNREKLFF	TRBV12-3/TRBV12-4	NA	NA	TRBJ1-4
TGTGCCAGCAGATATACTAGCGATGAGCAGTTCTTC	CASRYTSDEQFF	TRBV13	few	TRBD2	TRBJ2-1
TGTGCCAGCAGTCATAGCGGGAGGTACTACGAGCAGTACTTC	CASSHSGRYYEQYF	TRBV27	NA	TRBD2	TRBJ2-7
TGTGCTACCCTCCCGACCGGTTCAAATGAGCAGTTCTTC	CATLPTGSNEQFF	TRBV7-9	NA	NA	TRBJ2-1
TGTGCCAGCAGCGGCGACAGCCTTGAGTGGGGTGAAGCTTTCTTT	CASSGDSLEWGEAFF	TRBV9	NA	NA	TRBJ1-1
TGTGCCAGCAGCTGGGGAAATGAGCAGTTCTTC	CASSWGNEQFF	TRBV12-3/TRBV12-4	many	NA	TRBJ2-1
TGTGCCAGCAGCTCCCGGATGGAAAGGACCACAGATACGCAGTATTTT	CASSSRMERTTDTQYF	TRBV5-5	NA	NA	TRBJ2-3
TGTGCCAGCAGCTTAGAGCTGGGTCAGCCCCAGCATTTT	CASSLELGQPQHF	TRBV7-8	NA	NA	TRBJ1-5
TGTGCCAGCGTCGACAGAGTCTACGAGCAGTACTTC	CASVDRVYEQYF	TRBV2	NA	NA	TRBJ2-7
TGTGCCAGCAACCGGGGGAGTGAGCAGTTCTTC	CASNRGSEQFF	TRBV6-6	many	NA	TRBJ2-1
TGTGCCAGCAGTTTGAAGGGACAGGGGTCCCAGCCCCAGCATTTT	CASSLKGQGSQPQHF	TRBV27	few	TRBD1	TRBJ1-5
TGTGCCAGCAGCTTTGCGGGGGTCTCCTACAATGAGCAGTTCTTC	CASSFAGVSYNEQFF	TRBV7-9	NA	TRBD2	TRBJ2-1
TGTGCCAGCAGTGTGATTAGCTGGGGGCGGCATGAGCAGTTCTTC	CASSVISWGRHEQFF	TRBV6-1	few	NA	TRBJ2-1
TGTGGTGTGGGAAGGGCTTTCTTT	CGVGRAFF	TRBV7-9	NA	NA	TRBJ1-1
TGTGCCAGCAGCTTTGACCTAGCGGGAGGGCCATGGGAGACCCAGTACTTC	CASSFDLAGGPWETQYF	TRBV7-9	few	TRBD2	TRBJ2-5
TGTGCCAGCAGCCAACACTGGCCGCGGCAGCCAACCGGGGAGCTGTTTTTT	CASSQHWPRQPTGELFF	TRBV3-1	NA	NA	TRBJ2-2
TGTGCCAGCAGCCCGGGGACCACTGAAGCTTTCTTT	CASSPGTTEAFF	TRBV7-9	few	NA	TRBJ1-1
TGTGCCAGCAGCTTGAGGGCTAGCGAGGGGGCTAGCACAGATACGCAGTATTTT	CASSLRASEGASTDTQYF	TRBV5-5	NA	NA	TRBJ2-3
TGCAGTGCTAGCGGGAGGGCCTACGAGCAGTACTTC	CSASGRAYEQYF	TRBV20-1	few	TRBD2	TRBJ2-7
TGTGCCAGCAGTTACCCCCAGGGCTACGAGCAGTACTTC	CASSYPQGYEQYF	TRBV6-6	few	NA	TRBJ2-7
TGCGCCAGCAGCTTCCCCATTACCAGAGAGCGATCCTACAATGAGCAGTTCTTC	CASSFPITRERSYNEQFF	TRBV5-1	few	NA	TRBJ2-1
TGTGCCAGCAGCCAATTCGAGTTTGAAGCTTTCTTT	CASSQFEFEAFF	TRBV14	NA	NA	TRBJ1-1
TGCAGTGCTAGAGATATCACAGGGGGCGATTACAATGAGCAGTTCTTC	CSARDITGGDYNEQFF	TRBV20-1	many	TRBD1	TRBJ2-1
TGCAGCGTCTACGGGAAGAACACTGAAGCTTTCTTT	CSVYGKNTEAFF	TRBV29-1	few	NA	TRBJ1-1
TGTGCCAGCAGTTTCGCTGCGGATACGCAGTATTTT	CASSFAADTQYF	TRBV12-3/TRBV12-4	few	NA	TRBJ2-3
TGTGCCAGCAGCCAGAGCAGGGGTATTGGCAATGAGCAGTTCTTC	CASSQSRGIGNEQFF	TRBV3-1	few	NA	TRBJ2-1
TGTGCCAGCAGTACAGGGACAGGACCCCTTTCTGGCTACACCTTC	CASSTGTGPLSGYTF	TRBV12-3/TRBV12-4	few	TRBD1	TRBJ1-2
TGTGCCAGCAGCGCCTGGGCGGGCGGGGGGATGACAGATACGCAGTATTTT	CASSAWAGGGMTDTQYF	TRBV9	few	TRBD2	TRBJ2-3
TGTGCCAGCAGCTTAGGTGGGACAGGGCTGGCTGAAGCTTTCTTT	CASSLGGTGLAEAFF	TRBV7-9	NA	TRBD1	TRBJ1-1
TGTGCCAGCAGTCCCCACAGAAACGAGCAGTACTTC	CASSPHRNEQYF	TRBV25-1	NA	NA	TRBJ2-7
TGCAGTGCTAGCCCCCGTGGGACAGGCTACGAGCAGTACTTC	CSASPRGTGYEQYF	TRBV20-1	NA	TRBD1	TRBJ2-7
TGTGCCAGCAGTTGGGGGGGGGAATCCTACAATGAGCAGTTCTTC	CASSWGGESYNEQFF	TRBV9	few	TRBD2	TRBJ2-1
TGTGCCAGCAGTGAGGGACAGGGCCCTTTTTATGGCTACACCTTC	CASSEGQGPFYGYTF	TRBV6-1	NA	TRBD1	TRBJ1-2
TGTGCCAGCAGTTACTCGGAGGGGGGGACTGAAGCTTTCTTT	CASSYSEGGTEAFF	TRBV6-5	many	NA	TRBJ1-1
TGCGCCAGCAGCCACCGAAGAAGCATCTACAATGAGCAGTTCTTC	CASSHRRSIYNEQFF	TRBV4-1	NA	NA	TRBJ2-1
TGTGCCAGCAGCCAAACCGCAGCAATTAACACCGGGGAGCTGTTTTTT	CASSQTAAINTGELFF	TRBV7-9	NA	NA	TRBJ2-2
TGCAGCGTTGAAGATGTGCGGACAGGGGCTATTTACTATGGCTACACCTTC	CSVEDVRTGAIYYGYTF	TRBV29-1	NA	TRBD1	TRBJ1-2
TGTGCCTGGGCCAGGACGTCAACTAACGAGCAGTTCTTC	CAWARTSTNEQFF	TRBV30	NA	NA	TRBJ2-1
TGTGCCAGCAGCGTATATGGGACAGGGAACAATGAGCAGTTCTTC	CASSVYGTGNNEQFF	TRBV9	many	TRBD1	TRBJ2-1
TGCGCCAGCAACGACGACAGGGGCAATGAGCAGTTCTTC	CASNDDRGNEQFF	TRBV5-1	NA	TRBD1	TRBJ2-1
TGTGCCAGCAGCGCTGGGACCTACGAGCAGTACTTC	CASSAGTYEQYF	TRBV12-3/TRBV12-4	many	NA	TRBJ2-7
TGCGCCAGCAGCTCGTGGAGCGGGAGTTGGGGGTGGGATGAGCAGTTCTTC	CASSSWSGSWGWDEQFF	TRBV5-1	NA	TRBD2	TRBJ2-1
TGTGCCAGCAGCACGCCCGGACTAGCGGGGGGCTACACAGATACGCAGTATTTT	CASSTPGLAGGYTDTQYF	TRBV6-1	few	TRBD2	TRBJ2-3
TGTGCCAGCAGCTTACGAGGTGACACGGGTTCCTATGGCTACACCTTC	CASSLRGDTGSYGYTF	TRBV7-2	NA	NA	TRBJ1-2
TGTGCCAGCAGCTTACTAGCGGGAGGGCCTGATACGCAGTATTTT	CASSLLAGGPDTQYF	TRBV11-2	many	TRBD2	TRBJ2-3
TGTGCCATCAGGCAGCTGGACAGCTATGGCTACACCTTC	CAIRQLDSYGYTF	TRBV10-3	few	NA	TRBJ1-2
TGTGCCAGTAGGACAGGGCAGATTGAAGCTTTCTTT	CASRTGQIEAFF	TRBV12-3/TRBV12-4	few	TRBD1	TRBJ1-1
TGTGCCAGCAGCCCAAAGCGGGAGGGGATGGTCTTC	CASSPKREGMVF	TRBV12-3/TRBV12-4	NA	TRBD2	TRBJ2-1
TGCAGTGCTAGTTGGGACAGAAAATACGAGCAGTACTTC	CSASWDRKYEQYF	TRBV20-1	few	TRBD1	TRBJ2-7
TGCAGTGCTAGAGTTCTCGAGGACTCTGGGGCCAACGTCCTGACTTTC	CSARVLEDSGANVLTF	TRBV20-1	NA	NA	TRBJ2-6